One sample yielded the 9 T cell receptor beta chains listed below, sequenced in a study of shared clonotypes between healthy human individuals. CD45RO-negative cells were positively selected for CCR7, leaving out terminally differentiated effector memory CD45RA+ cells. TCRdb's copy holds only in-frame clones and misses some; the assay was immunoSEQ multiplex PCR. The sample holds approximately 1.9 million clones, approximately 92% seen once. The sequenced sample was naive CD8+ T cells from PBMCs. These receptors were taken from a man between 18 and 35 years old in good health. Some clones in this sample may be carry-over from other donors' samples.

The rearrangement joins TRBV7-3 to TRBJ1-2; TRBD1 matches at 9 bases. The CDR3 is 15 residues long. With 2 bases clipped from V and 2 bases from J, the junction kept 3 bases outside the gene matches. Germline lookup yields CDR1 SGHTA and CDR2 FQGTGA. The CDR3 reads CASSLDGTGNYGYTF. The CDR3 DNA reads TGTGCCAGCAGCTTAGATGGGACAGGGAACTATGGCTACACCTTC.

The rearrangement uses TRBV23-1 and TRBJ2-2; 14 bases are shared with TRBD2. TRBV23-1 is an open reading frame whose function is uncertain. This CDR3 has 19 residues. Trimming at V came to 0 bases and at J to 2 bases, leaving 5 bases not matched to a gene. CDR3 in amino acids: CASSQSGTSGSTNTGELFF. As DNA, the CDR3 is TGCGCCAGCAGTCAATCGGGGACTAGCGGGAGTACTAACACCGGGGAGCTGTTTTTT.

As regards this clone: Other DNA sequences in the sample encode the same CDR3. This chain links TRBV27 with TRBJ2-7; TRBD1 might be the D (5 bases). Deletions cut 6 bases from V and 0 bases from J, with 9 bases between. The CDR3 covers 13 residues. Germline CDR1 and CDR2: MNHEY and SMNVEV (reference sequence). The CDR3 protein is CASRDRSSYEQYF. The CDR3 nucleotides read TGTGCCAGCAGAGACAGAAGCTCCTACGAGCAGTACTTC.

This rearrangement joins TRBV4-1 to TRBJ2-1; D unclear. Trimming removed 1 base at V and 6 bases at J, with 10 bases between. Germline values: CDR1 MGHRA, CDR2 YSYEKL. The CDR3 contains 14 residues. The CDR3 region is CASSQVRRGNEQFF. CDR3 DNA: TGCGCCAGCAGCCAAGTCAGGCGAGGCAATGAGCAGTTCTTC.

The chain links TRBV7-8 to TRBJ2-1; perhaps TRBD2 as D (6 bases). The V gene's germline CDR1 is SGHVS and CDR2 FQNEAQ. V lost 4 bases, J lost 8 bases, and 18 bases lay in between. This CDR3 is 15 amino acids long. The CDR3 coding sequence is TGTGCCAGCAGCTCGGCCGGAGGGCTAGGTGATGAGCAGTTCTTC. Amino acids: CASSSAGGLGDEQFF.

The chain couples TRBV7-3 to TRBJ2-1; the match to TRBD2 covers 11 bases. The junction had 8 bases not matched to a gene; V was cut back by 2 bases and J by 8 bases. The CDR3 runs to 16 residues. Germline V gives CDR1 SGHTA, CDR2 FQGTGA. CDR3 loop: CASSLLAGGPGDEQFF. CDR3 DNA: TGTGCCAGCAGCTTATTAGCGGGAGGGCCGGGCGATGAGCAGTTCTTC.

V gene TRBV10-3 combines with J gene TRBJ2-1; 11 nucleotides align to TRBD2. Germline values: CDR1 ENHRY, CDR2 SYGVKD. Unmatched junction bases numbered 3, after V lost 0 bases and J lost 5 bases. The CDR3 is 16 residues long. This CDR3 reads CAISESGTSGHNEQFF. The CDR3 DNA reads as TGTGCCATCAGTGAGTCTGGGACTAGCGGACACAATGAGCAGTTCTTC.

J is TRBJ1-2 and V is TRBV7-9; tentatively, D is TRBD1 (6 bases). The CDR3 extends over 16 amino acids. The germline gives CDR1 SEHNR, CDR2 FQNEAQ (reference sequence). Trimming left V 1 base short and J 4 bases short, with 16 bases between. The CDR3 region is CASSLDRGLKTYGYTF. The CDR3 nucleotides read TGTGCCAGCAGCTTAGATCGGGGGCTTAAAACCTATGGCTACACCTTC.

This clone came up a few times. The chain uses TRBV4-1 and TRBJ1-2; D gene unclear. V lost 4 bases and J lost 1, with 16 bases in between. Germline V gene data show CDR1 as MGHRA and CDR2 as YSYEKL. The CDR3 is made up of 16 amino acids. The chain's CDR3 is CASSLDMPTVNYGYTF. CDR3 nucleotide sequence: TGCGCCAGCAGCCTAGACATGCCTACCGTTAACTATGGCTACACCTTC.